Below, 23 T cell receptor beta chains from the same sample are listed, as sequenced in a study of early T cells in non-severe SARS-CoV-2 infection. MiXCR, run by TCRdb on the 5' RACE reads, gives a single entry per CDR3 protein. Of about 50,000 distinct CDR3 sequences listed, less than 9.5% are singletons. The sample here was whole blood, taken at baseline. These receptor sequences come from an adult who was a healthcare worker with PCR-confirmed SARS-CoV-2 infection or an uninfected control (not recorded which).

This clonotype showed up just a few times. The rearrangement joins TRBV6-5 to TRBJ2-5, with a weak D call TRBD2 (5 bases). CDR1 is MNHEY and CDR2 is SVGAGI in the germline V gene. The CDR3 extends over 14 amino acids. With 5 bases removed from V and 1 base from J, the gap between germline ends came to 11 bases. The DNA for the CDR3 is TGTGCCAGCAGTGACTGGACTGCCCAAGAGACCCAGTACTTC. This sequence encodes CASSDWTAQETQYF.

This sequence joins TRBV7-6 and TRBJ2-1, with D unresolved. This CDR3 is built from 13 residues. Trimming cost V 2 bases and J 12 bases, with 14 bases left between them. Germline CDR1 and CDR2: SGHVS and FNYEAQ. CDR3 DNA sequence: TGTGCCAGCAGCTTAAATCTCGAGGCCCCGCAGTTCTTC. Translated: CASSLNLEAPQFF.

This chain links TRBV7-2 with TRBJ2-5; possible D gene TRBD2, 5 bases. The CDR3 sequence is 15 residues long. The V gene lost 6 bases and the J gene lost 4 bases, with 18 bases spanning the gap. CDR1 is SGHTA, CDR2 FQGNSA, per germline. The DNA of the CDR3 is TGTGCCAGCAGGATACTTCCGGGGTCTCCAGAGACCCAGTACTTC. Encoded protein: CASRILPGSPETQYF.

A few counts support this clonotype. The chain is built from TRBV7-2 and TRBJ1-3, with a possible D match to TRBD1 (5 bases). Per germline, CDR1 SGHTA and CDR2 FQGNSA. The CDR3 is 14 residues long. Trimming cost V 8 bases and J 0 bases, with 11 bases left between them. The DNA for the CDR3 is TGTGCCAGCTCGACGGGGGGCTCTGGAAACACCATATATTTT. Translation gives CASSTGGSGNTIYF.

This clonotype was observed a few times. The V call is TRBV2, the J call TRBJ2-7; 8 positions agree with TRBD2. The V gene end was trimmed by 4 bases and the J gene end by 4 bases; junction bases not matched to a gene: 6. The CDR3 has 14 residues. Germline CDR1 SNHLY, CDR2 FYNNEI. The CDR3 reads CASSVYSGNYEQYF. CDR3 DNA: TGTGCCAGCAGTGTGTATAGCGGGAATTACGAGCAGTACTTC.

This clonotype appeared many times. V is TRBV28 and J is TRBJ1-5; 8 positions match TRBD1. This CDR3 has 16 amino acids. Germline trimming cut 4 bases from V and 2 bases from J; bases unmatched to any gene: 7. Germline values: CDR1 MDHEN, CDR2 SYDVKM. For the CDR3, the DNA is TGTGCCAGCAGTTCCCCGACAGGGGAAGGCAATCAGCCCCAGCATTTT. Translating gives CASSSPTGEGNQPQHF.

V and J are TRBV7-9 and TRBJ2-2; 7 bases fit TRBD1. The V gene's germline CDR1 is SEHNR and CDR2 FQNEAQ (reference sequence). V dropped 6 bases and J dropped 6; count of bases not matched to a gene: 16. This CDR3 is built from 17 residues. The CDR3 sequence: CASRRKGEGAESGELFF. The DNA for the CDR3 is TGTGCCAGCAGACGCAAGGGCGAGGGGGCCGAGTCCGGGGAGCTGTTTTTT.

The table lists this clonotype with a few counts. V is TRBV7-3 and J is TRBJ2-1, with 14 bases fitting TRBD2. Trimming cost V 11 bases and J 5 bases; bases outside gene matches: 2. Germline assignment: CDR1 SGHTA and CDR2 FQGTGA. The CDR3 totals 13 residues. CDR3 amino acids: CALGLAGDNEQFF. The CDR3 bases are TGTGCCCTGGGACTAGCGGGGGACAATGAGCAGTTCTTC.

This chain links TRBV3-1 with TRBJ2-3, with 12 bases that match TRBD2. Trimming at V came to 2 bases and at J to 2 bases, leaving 2 bases not matched to a gene. The germline V gene encodes CDR1 LGHDT and CDR2 YNNKEL (reference sequence). CDR3 size: 16 residues. The CDR3 bases are TGTGCCAGCAGCCAATGGACTAGCGGGGTCACAGATACGCAGTATTTT. This gives the protein CASSQWTSGVTDTQYF.

The V call is TRBV7-9, the J call TRBJ2-3; D is undetermined. V was clipped by 7 bases and J by 6 bases, with 14 bases between them. The CDR3 extends over 13 amino acids. Germline assignment: CDR1 SEHNR and CDR2 FQNEAQ (reference sequence). The CDR3 loop is CASIPTLRDTQYF. CDR3 nucleotide sequence: TGTGCCAGCATCCCAACTCTCCGGGATACGCAGTATTTT.

The chain recombines TRBV7-9 with TRBJ1-3, with 8 positions matching TRBD1. The CDR3 is 14 amino acids. Per the germline V gene, CDR1 is SEHNR and CDR2 is FQNEAQ (reference sequence). The trim removed 5 bases at V and 4 bases at J, leaving 4 bases unmatched. CDR3 in DNA: TGTGCCAGCAGCGCGAGGACAGGGGGAAACACCATATATTTT. Its translation: CASSARTGGNTIYF.

This clonotype was found a few times. The genes are TRBV19 and TRBJ1-1; maybe TRBD1 (6 bases). In germline, CDR1 is LNHDA, CDR2 SQIVND (reference sequence). This CDR3 comprises 13 residues. The V end was cut by 4 bases, the J end by 7 bases, with 13 bases between. The CDR3 loop reads CASSTVGQNEAFF. CDR3 coding DNA: TGTGCCAGTAGTACAGTCGGACAGAATGAAGCTTTCTTT.

This clonotype was counted ten times or more. The rearrangement joins TRBV5-1 to TRBJ2-5, with TRBD2 as a possible D gene (6 bases). CDR3 length: 15 residues. Germline CDR1 and CDR2: SGHRS and YFSETQ. The V gene lost 1 base and the J gene lost 1 base, with 11 bases spanning the gap. CDR3 amino acids: CASSLLSGLQETQYF. CDR3 nucleotide sequence: TGCGCCAGCAGCTTGTTGTCGGGACTCCAAGAGACCCAGTACTTC.

The chain is built from TRBV5-1 and TRBJ1-1; the match to TRBD1 covers 7 bases. The CDR3 length is 14 residues. The V gene end was trimmed by 3 bases and the J gene end by 2 bases; junction bases not matched to a gene: 4. The V gene's germline CDR1 is SGHRS and CDR2 YFSETQ. The CDR3: CASSSQGTNTEAFF. The CDR3 DNA sequence: TGCGCCAGCAGCTCACAGGGGACCAACACTGAAGCTTTCTTT.

This clonotype has more than one count but fewer than ten. The genes are TRBV20-1 and TRBJ2-7, with TRBD2 matching over 7 bases. The CDR3 contains 13 residues. The V segment lost 3 bases and the J segment 6 bases; nucleotides outside the gene matches: 8. Germline V gene lookup returns CDR1 DFQATT and CDR2 SNEGSKA (reference sequence). The DNA of the CDR3 is TGCAGTGCTAGTCTGTCGGGAGGAAGCGAGCAGTACTTC. Protein sequence: CSASLSGGSEQYF.

This clonotype was seen repeatedly, ten times or more. The V call is TRBV29-1, the J call TRBJ2-5, with 7 bases identical to TRBD2. Trimming took 7 bases from V and 1 from J; bases not matched to a gene: 6. Per germline, CDR1 SQVTM and CDR2 ANQGSEA. The CDR3 is made up of 13 amino acids. The DNA for the CDR3 is TGCAGCGCCAAGCGGGGCAGCCAAGAGACCCAGTACTTC. It is translated as CSAKRGSQETQYF.

In its sample, this clonotype was seen a few times. The chain carries TRBV30 and TRBJ2-3; maybe TRBD2 (6 bases). The CDR3 consists of 15 residues. Trimming pared 0 bases from V and 1 base from J, leaving 11 bases between. CDR1 and CDR2 from the germline V gene are GTSNPN and SVGIG (reference sequence). In nucleotides, the CDR3 is TGTGCCTGGAGTGTGGGGGGTTGGGGCACAGATACGCAGTATTTT. This codes for CAWSVGGWGTDTQYF.

Only a few counts were recorded for this clonotype. The chain links TRBV6-2 or TRBV6-3 to TRBJ1-6; D is undetermined. The CDR3 runs 14 residues. Germline V lookup: CDR1 MNHEY, CDR2 SVGEGT. The V end was cut by 0 bases, the J end by 7 bases, with 7 bases between. CDR3 DNA: TGTGCCAGCAGTTACTCTCCCTGGAATTCACCCCTCCACTTT. The encoded protein is CASSYSPWNSPLHF.

The V and J genes are TRBV7-9 and TRBJ2-1, with D tentatively TRBD1 (6 bases). The germline V gene has CDR1 SEHNR and CDR2 FQNEAQ (reference sequence). The V end was cut by 5 bases, the J end by 0 bases, with 14 bases between. CDR3 length equals 16 residues. CDR3 in DNA: TGTGCCAGCAGCGTCCTACAGGGTGGCTCCTACAATGAGCAGTTCTTC. It is translated as CASSVLQGGSYNEQFF. Full variable domain (missing parts from reference TRBV7-9 and TRBJ2-1): DTGVSQNPRHKITKRGQNVTFRCDPISEHNRLYWYRQTLGQGPEFLTYFQNEAQLEKSRLLSDRFSAERPKGSFSTLEIQRTEQGDSAMYLCASSVLQGGSYNEQFFGPGTRLTVL.

This clonotype has ten or more counts. This chain connects TRBV2 to TRBJ2-5, with TRBD1 as a possible D gene (6 bases). The V and J ends lost 2 bases and 4 bases respectively, with 20 bases between them. CDR1 and CDR2 (germline): SNHLY, FYNNEI. The CDR3 consists of 17 residues. CDR3 loop: CASSEFIGPGASETQYF. DNA for the CDR3: TGTGCCAGCAGTGAATTTATCGGGCCAGGGGCGTCAGAGACCCAGTACTTC.

This sequence joins TRBV20-1 and TRBJ2-7; 7 bases map to TRBD2. With 5 bases clipped from V and 2 bases from J, the junction kept 9 bases outside the gene matches. The germline V gene encodes CDR1 DFQATT and CDR2 SNEGSKA (reference sequence). The CDR3 runs to 14 residues. The CDR3 DNA reads TGCAGTGCTCCCTCGACTAGCAATCCCTACGAGCAGTACTTC. Its protein is CSAPSTSNPYEQYF.

This chain links TRBV7-6 with TRBJ2-5; TRBD2 matches 11 bases. CDR1 and CDR2 (germline): SGHVS, FNYEAQ. J lost 5 bases, V lost 5 bases, and 4 bases had no gene match. The CDR3 contains 14 residues. The CDR3: CASSHRLAGETQYF. DNA of the CDR3: TGTGCCAGCAGCCACCGACTAGCGGGGGAGACCCAGTACTTC.

This clonotype has only a few counts. The chain recombines TRBV30 with TRBJ1-4, with a tentative D call TRBD1 (6 bases). This CDR3 is built from 15 residues. Trimming took 0 bases from V and 6 from J, leaving 14 bases between them. From germline, CDR1 is GTSNPN and CDR2 SVGIG (reference sequence). This CDR3 is CAWSVLDSRHEKLFF. CDR3 DNA sequence: TGTGCCTGGAGTGTACTGGACAGTAGACATGAAAAACTGTTTTTT.